This TCR beta chain came from a study of graft-versus-host responses after intestinal transplantation. Sequenced by immunoSEQ multiplex PCR; TCRdb stores in-frame clones only, minus some. There are 25,000 to 35,000 clones in the sample; 85% to 95% occur only once, and roughly 0.72% lies in the top ten. Trimming left V 5 bases short and J 2 bases short, with 19 bases between. CDR1 SGHVS and CDR2 FNYEAQ come from the germline V gene. The CDR3 extends over 18 amino acids. This clone was found once. The starting material was PBMCs, obtained just over 65 days after intestinal transplant. V usage is TRBV7-6 and J usage is TRBJ2-6; tentative D call: TRBD2 (5 bases). The clonotype comes from a human patient who received an intestinal transplant, so some T cells may come from the graft donor. The chain's CDR3 is CASSPLVVGVAGANVLTF. The CDR3, as DNA: TGTGCCAGCAGCCCCCTAGTCGTGGGAGTTGCTGGGGCCAACGTCCTGACTTTC.